There are a few counts of the clone carrying this T cell receptor (beta chain). The V and J ends lost 1 base and 2 bases respectively, with 12 bases between them. Germline CDR1 SGHVS, CDR2 FQNEAQ. This CDR3 is 15 amino acids long. The sample originates from a study of T cells after yellow fever vaccination. TCRdb re-derived calls from the 5' RACE reads in MiXCR, one entry per CDR3 protein. The sample records 200,000 to 300,000 distinct CDR3 sequences, 10% to 15% being singletons. The input for sequencing was CD4+ T cells sorted from PBMCs, taken 45 days after the yellow fever booster vaccination. V is TRBV7-8 and J is TRBJ2-7, with a tentative D call TRBD2 (5 bases). The clonotype originates from a man aged 30-40 years who received the YFV17D yellow fever vaccine. In DNA form, the CDR3 reads TGTGCCAGCAGCTTAGAATTGGGAGTCCCCTACGAGCAGTACTTC. It translates to CASSLELGVPYEQYF.